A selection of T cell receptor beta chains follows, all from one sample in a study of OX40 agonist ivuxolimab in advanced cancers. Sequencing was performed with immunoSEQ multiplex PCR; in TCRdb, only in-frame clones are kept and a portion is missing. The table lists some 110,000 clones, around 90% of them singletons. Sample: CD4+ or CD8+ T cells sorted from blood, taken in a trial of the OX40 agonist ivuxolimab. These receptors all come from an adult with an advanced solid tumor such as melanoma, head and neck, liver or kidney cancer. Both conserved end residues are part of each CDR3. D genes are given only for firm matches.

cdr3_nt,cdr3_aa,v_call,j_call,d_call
TGTGCCTGGAGTTGGCAGGGGAACACTGAAGCTTTCTTT,CAWSWQGNTEAFF,TRBV30,TRBJ1-1,.
TGCGCCAGCAGCTACTCCCTAGGAGATCCAGATACGCAGTATTTT,CASSYSLGDPDTQYF,TRBV5-1,TRBJ2-3,.
TGTGCCAGTAGGCGGGGGACAGCTAACTATGGCTACACCTTC,CASRRGTANYGYTF,TRBV19,TRBJ1-2,TRBD1
TGCGCCAGCAGCCTCCGGGACTCGGCGCGGGGTGAGACCCAGTACTTC,CASSLRDSARGETQYF,TRBV5-1,TRBJ2-5,.
TGTGCCATCAGTGAGGGACAGGGTAGCAATCAGCCCCAGCATTTT,CAISEGQGSNQPQHF,TRBV10-3,TRBJ1-5,TRBD1
TGTGCCAGCAGTTACTCCTACGGGTCAGAGACCCAGTACTTC,CASSYSYGSETQYF,TRBV6-6,TRBJ2-5,.
TGTGCCAGCAGTGAATCTAGTGAAGCTTTCTTT,CASSESSEAFF,TRBV2,TRBJ1-1,.
TGCAGCGTTGAAAGGGTGGATACGCAGTATTTT,CSVERVDTQYF,TRBV29-1,TRBJ2-3,.
TGTGCCAGCAGCGCCGGACTAGCGAACACCGGGGAGCTGTTTTTT,CASSAGLANTGELFF,TRBV7-2,TRBJ2-2,TRBD2
TGCGCCAGCAGCTTGGACAGGGGGAGTGAGCAGTTCTTC,CASSLDRGSEQFF,TRBV5-1,TRBJ2-1,TRBD1
TGCGCCAGCAGCTTGACGGGACCAGATACGCAGTATTTT,CASSLTGPDTQYF,TRBV5-1,TRBJ2-3,.
TGTGCCAGCAGCTTCGGGGGTACGCAGTATTTT,CASSFGGTQYF,TRBV7-2,TRBJ2-3,.
TGTGCCAGCAGTTTCTCTCTCGGGACCACCTCCTACGAGCAGTACTTC,CASSFSLGTTSYEQYF,TRBV27,TRBJ2-7,.
TGCGCCAGCACCCCCCAGGGACTAGCGGGGTCTTCCTACGAGCAGTACTTC,CASTPQGLAGSSYEQYF,TRBV5-1,TRBJ2-7,TRBD2
TGTGCCAGCAGCTTAGGATCGAACACCGGGGAGCTGTTTTTT,CASSLGSNTGELFF,TRBV7-9,TRBJ2-2,.
TGTGCCAGCAGTGACGTGTATAGCTCCACAGATACGCAGTATTTT,CASSDVYSSTDTQYF,TRBV9,TRBJ2-3,.